This entry lists 18 T cell receptor beta chains sequenced from one sample in a study of T-cell memory formation after mild COVID-19 listed by TCRdb under 2021. Receptors were amplified or captured by 5' RACE. Sequencer: Illumina NovaSeq 6000. TCRdb's own reprocessing of the public reads used fastp at Q25 and MiXCR and kept productive beta chains. Rows are combined by CDR3 protein, so each entry shows the most common genes and DNA. This sample has roughly 100,000 distinct CDR3 sequences in its table, and approximately 13% of those were observed once. The ten largest clonotypes hold roughly 30% of the sample. Input material: PBMCs or a T cell subset sorted from them (not recorded which). The receptors shown here come from an adult woman who had mild COVID-19 (a few samples of this study predate the infection). The sample titles of this study are shuffled in the database, so cell type and time point are left out; the donor was told from shared clones.

This clonotype was recorded at least ten times. The J gene is TRBJ2-1, the V gene TRBV29-1, with 11 nucleotides matching TRBD2. CDR3 length equals 16 residues. V was clipped by 5 bases and J by 3 bases; unmatched bases: 9. CDR1 and CDR2 from the germline V gene are SQVTM and ANQGSEA. The DNA of the CDR3 is TGCAGCGTTAGCCAAGTAGCGGGAGGGATCTACAATGAGCAGTTCTTC. This translates into CSVSQVAGGIYNEQFF.

This chain joins TRBV3-1 and TRBJ2-2, with 7 bases that match TRBD1. This CDR3 comprises 13 residues. Germline V gene data show CDR1 as LGHDT and CDR2 as YNNKEL (reference sequence). After removal of 6 bases from V and 5 bases from J, the junction contained 3 bases not matched to a gene. The CDR3 nucleotides are TGTGCCAGCAGGCAACAGGGGACCGGGGAGCTGTTTTTT. It yields the protein CASRQQGTGELFF.

This clonotype is categorized as medium-sized (0.01 to 0.1%). The chain has TRBV4-1 and TRBJ2-7; D unclear. The CDR3 is 11 residues long. Trimming stripped 3 bases from V and 2 bases from J, with 2 bases between. Germline lookup yields CDR1 MGHRA and CDR2 YSYEKL. DNA of the CDR3: TGCGCCAGCAGCCAGGCCTACGAGCAGTACTTC. This gives the protein CASSQAYEQYF.

The chain has TRBV4-1 and TRBJ2-7; TRBD1 matches 10 bases. Germline CDR1 reads MGHRA; CDR2 reads YSYEKL. V lost 4 bases to trimming and J lost 5 bases; unmatched junction nucleotides: 8. This CDR3 spans 15 amino acids. The CDR3 DNA follows: TGCGCCAGCAGCCTACCGGGACAGGGGCCCCACGAGCAGTACTTC. Amino acids: CASSLPGQGPHEQYF.

This clonotype was picked up many times. The chain uses TRBV3-1 and TRBJ2-5; 8 bases are shared with TRBD1. This CDR3 has 15 residues. Germline CDR1 and CDR2: LGHDT and YNNKEL (reference sequence). The trim removed 4 bases at V and 3 bases at J, leaving 7 bases unmatched. Here the CDR3 reads CASSLPGQAEETQYF. DNA of the CDR3: TGTGCCAGCAGCCTCCCGGGACAGGCTGAAGAGACCCAGTACTTC.

This clonotype was observed many times. The gene calls are TRBV4-3 and TRBJ2-7; TRBD2 matches 7 bases. CDR1 and CDR2 (germline): LGHNA, YSLEER. The CDR3 covers 15 residues. V dropped 1 base and J dropped 0; count of bases not matched to a gene: 3. The chain's CDR3 is CASSQGGGSSYEQYF. DNA for the CDR3: TGCGCCAGCAGCCAAGGGGGGGGGAGCTCCTACGAGCAGTACTTC.

This clonotype was counted between two and nine times. The chain is built from TRBV27 and TRBJ2-4; 12 bases map to TRBD2. The CDR3 totals 19 residues. J was trimmed by 3 bases and V by 2 bases; bases with no gene match: 11. Germline values: CDR1 MNHEY, CDR2 SMNVEV (reference sequence). The CDR3 region has the DNA TGTGCCAGCAGTTTACAGGCAGGACTAGCGGGATCCGTCAAAAACATTCAGTACTTC. Protein sequence: CASSLQAGLAGSVKNIQYF.

This clonotype was found a few times. The chain employs TRBV20-1 and TRBJ2-1; 8 bases are shared with TRBD2. This CDR3 region has 12 residues. CDR1 and CDR2 from the germline V gene are DFQATT and SNEGSKA (reference sequence). The CDR3: CTFGGAYNEQFF. In nucleotides, the CDR3 is TGCACCTTCGGGGGGGCATACAATGAGCAGTTCTTC.

This clonotype was seen at least ten times. This chain links TRBV20-1 with TRBJ2-7; D remains unclear. The CDR3 spans 13 residues. Trimming pared 0 bases from V and 1 base from J, leaving 7 bases between. Germline-derived CDR1 and CDR2 are DFQATT and SNEGSKA (reference sequence). Written as DNA, the CDR3 is TGCAGTGCTAGAGATCCAGATTCCTACGAGCAGTACTTC. This codes for CSARDPDSYEQYF.

CDR3 in DNA: TGTGCCAGCAGTGCGGACAGGGAGTACCAAGAGACCCAGTACTTC. It encodes CASSADREYQETQYF. The chain joins TRBV28 to TRBJ2-5, with 8 bases aligning to TRBD1. Germline trimming cut 5 bases from V and 0 bases from J; bases unmatched to any gene: 5. This CDR3 is 15 amino acids long. CDR1 is MDHEN, CDR2 SYDVKM, per germline. Supplemented by reference TRBV28 and TRBJ2-5, the full variable domain reads DVKVTQSSRYLVKRTGEKVFLECVQDMDHENMFWYRQDPGLGLRLIYFSYDVKMKEKGDIPEGYSVSREKKERFSLILESASTNQTSMYLCASSADREYQETQYFGPGTRLLVL.

The chain is built from TRBV27 and TRBJ2-7, with 12 positions matching TRBD2. Losses at the gene ends were 4 bases for V and 5 bases for J; bases not matched to a gene: 18. This CDR3 has 19 residues. Germline V gene data show CDR1 as MNHEY and CDR2 as SMNVEV (reference sequence). CDR3 sequence reads: CASSSIPIITSGRRNEQYF. The CDR3 coding sequence is TGTGCCAGCAGTTCGATCCCGATTATTACTAGCGGGAGGCGCAACGAGCAGTACTTC.

This clonotype was recorded a few times. The chain combines TRBV6-1 with TRBJ1-1; a weak D match, TRBD1 (5 bases). This CDR3 comprises 12 residues. Trimming took 4 bases from V and 7 from J, leaving 10 bases between them. The germline CDR1 and CDR2 sequences are MNHNS and SASEGT. In nucleotides, the CDR3 is TGTGCCAGCAGTGGAGGGGCTGGTGAAGCTTTCTTT. Translation gives CASSGGAGEAFF.

This clonotype showed up just a few times. V is TRBV7-9 and J is TRBJ1-5, with 7 bases that match TRBD1. This CDR3 contains 14 residues. The germline CDR1 and CDR2 sequences are SEHNR and FQNEAQ (reference sequence). Germline trimming cut 5 bases from V and 9 bases from J; bases unmatched to any gene: 10. The chain's CDR3 is CASSPGTVSRPQHF. CDR3 sequence (DNA): TGTGCCAGCAGCCCAGGGACAGTATCACGGCCCCAGCATTTT.

This sequence joins TRBV11-2 and TRBJ2-1, with 9 bases matching TRBD2. The V segment lost 2 bases and the J segment 5 bases; nucleotides outside the gene matches: 4. The germline V gene has CDR1 SGHAT and CDR2 FQNNGV. The CDR3 sequence is 15 residues long. CDR3 sequence: CASSLWAGGDNEQFF. For the CDR3, the DNA is TGTGCCAGCAGCTTATGGGCGGGAGGGGACAATGAGCAGTTCTTC.

This clonotype showed up just a few times. This chain links TRBV2 with TRBJ1-4; D is perhaps TRBD1 (5 bases). Germline V lookup: CDR1 SNHLY, CDR2 FYNNEI. This CDR3 has 14 amino acids. V was clipped by 4 bases and J by 8 bases, with 14 bases between them. In nucleotides, the CDR3 is TGTGCCAGCAGTGCAGGGAGGATTTACGAAAAACTGTTTTTT. It encodes CASSAGRIYEKLFF.

The rearrangement uses TRBV4-3 and TRBJ2-1, with TRBD2 matching over 10 bases. The germline gives CDR1 LGHNA, CDR2 YSLEER. The CDR3 extends over 18 amino acids. Trimming took 0 bases from V and 2 from J; bases not matched to a gene: 7. The CDR3 DNA follows: TGCGCCAGCAGCCAAGATAGCCTAGCGGGAGTTACCTACAATGAGCAGTTCTTC. Its translation is CASSQDSLAGVTYNEQFF.

This clonotype was recorded many times. V is TRBV7-9 and J is TRBJ2-4, with TRBD2 matching 7 bases. Per the germline V gene, CDR1 is SEHNR and CDR2 is FQNEAQ (reference sequence). V trimming: 2 bases; J trimming: 16 bases; junction bases outside the gene matches: 8. The CDR3 is 12 amino acids. The CDR3 spells CASSLSASGGYF. CDR3 nucleotides: TGTGCCAGCAGCTTATCCGCTAGCGGAGGATACTTC.

V is TRBV9 and J is TRBJ2-5; either TRBD1 or TRBD2 may supply D (6 bases each). In germline, CDR1 is SGDLS, CDR2 YYNGEE. V was clipped by 0 bases and J by 11 bases, with 17 bases between them. This CDR3 spans 14 amino acids. CDR3 bases: TGTGCCAGCAGCGTAGCGGGGGCCCCGGATGGACAGTACTTC. Encoded protein: CASSVAGAPDGQYF. Combining the CDR3 with reference TRBV9 and TRBJ2-5 gives the whole variable domain DSGVTQTPKHLITATGQRVTLRCSPRSGDLSVYWYQQSLDQGLQFLIQYYNGEERAKGNILERFSAQQFPDLHSELNLSSLELGDSALYFCASSVAGAPDGQYFGPGTRLLVL.